The 25 T cell receptor beta chains below come from one sample, sequenced in a study of blood T cells in healthy people across ages. A sample-barcoded 5' primer and a J-beta primer mix were used in a second PCR of roughly 7 to 11 cycles. Each CDR3 protein is one row after TCRdb ran MiXCR on the 5' RACE reads. In the table there are about 680,000 distinct CDR3 sequences, 49% of which are singletons. The sequencing sample was made of blood. The receptors stem from a woman aged 55-70 years in good health.

The V and J genes are TRBV10-3 and TRBJ2-3; TRBD2 matches at 12 bases. The length of the CDR3 is 17 residues. Trimming cost V 10 bases and J 1 base; bases outside gene matches: 12. In germline, CDR1 is ENHRY, CDR2 SYGVKD. The CDR3 spells CASSIDRLAGGTDTQYF. In nucleotides, the CDR3 is TGTGCCAGCTCCATCGACCGACTAGCGGGAGGCACAGATACGCAGTATTTT.

This clonotype occurred a few times. The V and J genes are TRBV7-2 and TRBJ2-4; D is uncertain. Between the trimmed V and J ends, which lost 5 bases and 0 bases, there was a span of 14 bases. Germline V gene data show CDR1 as SGHTA and CDR2 as FQGNSA. This CDR3 is built from 16 residues. The CDR3 DNA reads as TGTGCCAGCAGCCGAGACCCTAACTTAGCCAAAAACATTCAGTACTTC. This codes for CASSRDPNLAKNIQYF.

This chain uses TRBV2 with TRBJ1-1; 8 bases are a match to TRBD1. V lost 6 bases and J lost 4; bases outside the gene matches: 10. This CDR3 comprises 15 residues. CDR1 and CDR2 from the germline V gene are SNHLY and FYNNEI. This CDR3 reads CASRGTGTMSTEAFF. As DNA, the CDR3 is TGTGCCAGCAGGGGGACAGGAACCATGAGCACTGAAGCTTTCTTT.

This clonotype appeared a few times. This chain links TRBV30 with TRBJ2-3; TRBD2 aligns across 7 bases. With 4 bases clipped from V and 5 bases from J, the junction kept 6 bases outside the gene matches. CDR1 is GTSNPN, CDR2 SVGIG, per germline (reference sequence). This CDR3 region has 13 residues. CDR3 in DNA: TGTGCCTGGACTAGCGGCGTGGGAGATACGCAGTATTTT. This codes for CAWTSGVGDTQYF.

The rearrangement joins TRBV9 to TRBJ1-6; D gene ambiguous. This CDR3 is built from 15 residues. CDR1 and CDR2 (germline): SGDLS, YYNGEE. V shed 3 bases and J shed 10 bases, with 17 bases lying between them. The CDR3 DNA reads as TGTGCCAGCAGCGCCAACGCAATAGTGGGATCACCCCTCCACTTT. Protein product: CASSANAIVGSPLHF. The complete variable domain, with remaining parts taken from reference TRBV9 and TRBJ1-6, reads DSGVTQTPKHLITATGQRVTLRCSPRSGDLSVYWYQQSLDQGLQFLIQYYNGEERAKGNILERFSAQQFPDLHSELNLSSLELGDSALYFCASSANAIVGSPLHFGNGTRLTVT.

J is TRBJ1-6 and V is TRBV6-5; 8 nucleotides line up with TRBD1. The V gene end was trimmed by 6 bases and the J gene end by 10 bases; junction bases not matched to a gene: 8. Looked up from germline, CDR1 is MNHEY and CDR2 is SVGAGI. The CDR3 has 14 residues. Written as DNA, the CDR3 is TGTGCCAGCAGCCGCGACAGGGGAGTCTCACCCCTCCACTTT. It is translated as CASSRDRGVSPLHF.

The CDR3 protein is CASSKPREGQDTQYF. The CDR3 bases are TGTGCCAGCAGCAAACCTCGGGAGGGGCAGGATACGCAGTATTTT. The chain uses TRBV21-1 and TRBJ2-3; the table's D call, TRBD2, has no DNA check behind it. TRBV21-1 is listed as a pseudogene. This CDR3 spans 15 amino acids.

V gene TRBV20-1 combines with J gene TRBJ1-3; no firm D call. The germline V gene has CDR1 DFQATT and CDR2 SNEGSKA (reference sequence). CDR3 length equals 14 residues. Between the trimmed V and J ends, which lost 6 bases and 8 bases, there was a span of 20 bases. DNA for the CDR3: TGCAGTGCCGCGGAAGGGTACAATGGCTACACCATATATTTT. Translation gives CSAAEGYNGYTIYF.

This clonotype was picked up one time. The chain couples TRBV27 to TRBJ1-2; TRBD1 matches 10 bases. The length of the CDR3 is 14 residues. Germline V gene lookup returns CDR1 MNHEY and CDR2 SMNVEV (reference sequence). Trimming took 5 bases from V and 8 from J; bases not matched to a gene: 8. DNA for the CDR3: TGTGCCAGCAGTCCGTCGGACAGGGGGGAGGGCTACACCTTC. It yields the protein CASSPSDRGEGYTF.

This clonotype came up a few times. The chain couples TRBV7-2 to TRBJ2-3, with TRBD1 as a possible D gene (6 bases). This CDR3 spans 16 amino acids. CDR1 and CDR2 from the germline V gene are SGHTA and FQGNSA. Trimming removed 2 bases at V and 6 bases at J, with 18 bases between. This CDR3 is CASSLLGLGGVDTQYF. The CDR3 DNA follows: TGTGCCAGCAGCTTACTGGGATTAGGGGGAGTCGATACGCAGTATTTT.

The chain employs TRBV29-1 and TRBJ2-5; D is unclear. V was shortened by 0 bases and J by 5 bases, with 10 bases between the two germline ends. This CDR3 contains 13 residues. The germline V gene encodes CDR1 SQVTM and CDR2 ANQGSEA. This CDR3 is CSVEDRRGETQYF. The CDR3 nucleotides are TGCAGCGTTGAAGATCGGCGAGGCGAGACCCAGTACTTC.

Only one count was recorded for this clonotype. This chain connects TRBV6-2 or TRBV6-3 to TRBJ2-3; D gene unclear. V was clipped by 7 bases and J by 7 bases, with 21 bases between them. Germline V gene sequence: CDR1 MNHEY, CDR2 SVGEGT. This CDR3 has 15 amino acids. CDR3 loop: CASMAPGLSFHTQYF. The CDR3 nucleotides read TGTGCCAGCATGGCCCCGGGCCTCAGTTTTCATACGCAGTATTTT.

The gene calls are TRBV27 and TRBJ2-5; D possibly corresponds to TRBD2 (6 bases). V was cut by 6 bases and J by 1 base, with 15 bases left in between. The CDR3 is 15 amino acids. Per germline, CDR1 MNHEY and CDR2 SMNVEV (reference sequence). CDR3: CASSLWRGGQETQYF. CDR3 DNA: TGTGCCAGCAGCCTCTGGCGGGGTGGCCAAGAGACCCAGTACTTC.

About this clonotype itself: One junction end disagrees with the germline gene, perhaps due to a read error. This sequence joins TRBV7-9 and TRBJ2-6, with D uncertain. Per germline, CDR1 SEHNR and CDR2 FQNEAQ (reference sequence). The CDR3 consists of 12 residues. The CDR3 coding sequence is TGTGCCAGCAGCGGTGGGACCAACGTCCTGACTTTC. Protein product: CASSGGTNVLTF.

This clonotype showed up just a few times. V usage is TRBV5-1 and J usage is TRBJ1-2; D is unclear. Germline CDR1 reads SGHRS; CDR2 reads YFSETQ. V gave up 7 bases and J gave up 0 bases, with 13 bases separating them. The CDR3 extends over 14 amino acids. The CDR3 nucleotides are TGCGCCAGCTCCCGGGAGCTACCTAACTATGGCTACACCTTC. It specifies CASSRELPNYGYTF.

The chain employs TRBV10-3 and TRBJ2-1; TRBD2 matches 8 bases. V dropped 8 bases and J dropped 8; count of bases not matched to a gene: 2. The CDR3 is 11 residues long. Per the germline V gene, CDR1 is ENHRY and CDR2 is SYGVKD. CDR3 sequence (DNA): TGTGCCATCTCGGGGGGGTATGAGCAGTTCTTC. Translating it yields CAISGGYEQFF.

The chain carries TRBV4-3 and TRBJ1-1, with a tentative D call TRBD1 (5 bases). This CDR3 region has 13 residues. V dropped 3 bases and J dropped 5 bases, with 10 bases sitting between them. Germline V gene sequence: CDR1 LGHNA, CDR2 YSLEER. CDR3 bases: TGCGCCAGCAGCCAGCGGGGGAGGACTGAAGCTTTCTTT. This sequence encodes CASSQRGRTEAFF.

This clonotype occurred a few times. This rearrangement joins TRBV7-6 to TRBJ2-5, with D perhaps TRBD2 (5 bases). The end of the DNA aligns better with TRBJ2-7, so the J call may be wrong. There are 12 residues in the CDR3. Germline-derived CDR1 and CDR2 are SGHVS and FNYEAQ. This CDR3 is CASRPTSYEQYF. The CDR3 nucleotides read TGTGCCAGCAGACCCACTAGCTACGAGCAGTACTTC.

The chain joins TRBV4-2 to TRBJ2-1, with D possibly TRBD2 on 5 matching bases. V lost 0 bases, J lost 4 bases, and 13 bases lay in between. The CDR3 loop spans 16 amino acids. Germline V gives CDR1 LGHNA, CDR2 YNFKEQ. CDR3 region: CASSQEPTSGYNEQFF. The CDR3 DNA reads TGTGCCAGCAGCCAAGAACCCACTAGTGGTTACAATGAGCAGTTCTTC.

In this sample, this clonotype turned up once. The chain combines TRBV6-5 with TRBJ1-2; D may be TRBD1 (5 bases). Germline-derived CDR1 and CDR2 are MNHEY and SVGAGI. This CDR3 contains 15 residues. The V end was cut by 4 bases, the J end by 2 bases, with 14 bases between. The CDR3 DNA is TGTGCCAGCAGTTCCCCAATGACAGTCAACTATGGCTACACCTTC. It encodes CASSSPMTVNYGYTF.

The gene calls are TRBV7-9 and TRBJ2-1; D may correspond to TRBD1 or TRBD2 (5 bases each). Germline V gives CDR1 SEHNR, CDR2 FQNEAQ (reference sequence). V lost 3 bases and J lost 13, with 7 bases in between. This CDR3 has 10 residues. The CDR3 loop reads CASSLGTQFF. The CDR3 DNA sequence: TGTGCCAGCAGCTTGGGGACCCAGTTCTTC.

V gene TRBV6-5 combines with J gene TRBJ2-5, with D perhaps being TRBD1 or TRBD2 (5 bases each). Between the trimmed V and J ends, which lost 0 bases and 4 bases, there was a span of 12 bases. Looked up from germline, CDR1 is MNHEY and CDR2 is SVGAGI. This CDR3 is 15 amino acids long. CDR3 amino acids: CASSYSRGGRETQYF. CDR3 sequence (DNA): TGTGCCAGCAGTTACTCGAGGGGTGGACGAGAGACCCAGTACTTC.

The chain employs TRBV12-3 or TRBV12-4 and TRBJ2-7; TRBD2 agrees at 13 bases. The CDR3 length is 15 residues. The trim removed 4 bases at V and 5 bases at J, leaving 5 bases unmatched. In DNA form, the CDR3 reads TGTGCCAGCAGTTGGACTAGCGGGAGTAGCGACGAGCAGTACTTC. Amino acid sequence: CASSWTSGSSDEQYF.

This clonotype was observed a few times. The chain joins TRBV21-1 to TRBJ2-7; the D segment call TRBD1 is taken from the table without a DNA check. TRBV21-1 is a documented pseudogene. The CDR3 runs to 19 residues. In DNA form, the CDR3 reads TGTGCCAGCAGCGTACCCGGGCCAATTTTAGCCCGCAGCTGTTACGAGCAGTACTTC. It yields the protein CASSVPGPILARSCYEQYF.

Concerning this clonotype: One junction end disagrees with the germline gene, perhaps due to a read error. This sequence joins TRBV11-2 and TRBJ1-6; no reliable D call. The CDR3 is 13 residues long. CDR1 is SGHAT and CDR2 is FQNNGV in the germline V gene. The CDR3 DNA is TGTGCCAGCAGCCCCCGTCCGAATTCACCCCCCCACTTT. This gives the protein CASSPRPNSPPHF.